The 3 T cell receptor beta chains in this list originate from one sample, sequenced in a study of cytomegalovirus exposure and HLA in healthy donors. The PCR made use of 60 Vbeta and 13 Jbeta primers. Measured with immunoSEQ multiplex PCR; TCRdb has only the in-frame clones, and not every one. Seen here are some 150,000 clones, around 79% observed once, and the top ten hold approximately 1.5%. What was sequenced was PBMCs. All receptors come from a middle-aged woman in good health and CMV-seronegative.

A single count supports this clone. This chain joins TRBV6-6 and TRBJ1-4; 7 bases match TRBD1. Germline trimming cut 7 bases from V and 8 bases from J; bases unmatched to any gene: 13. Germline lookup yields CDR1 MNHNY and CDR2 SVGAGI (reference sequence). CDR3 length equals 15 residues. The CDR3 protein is CASTYRDRVGEKLFF. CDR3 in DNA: TGTGCCAGCACCTACCGTGACAGGGTTGGAGAAAAACTGTTTTTT.

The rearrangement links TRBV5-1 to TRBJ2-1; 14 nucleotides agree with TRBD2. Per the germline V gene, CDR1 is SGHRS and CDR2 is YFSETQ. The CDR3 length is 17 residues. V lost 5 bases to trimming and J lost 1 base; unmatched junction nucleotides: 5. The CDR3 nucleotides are TGCGCCAGCAGGGGGACTAGCGGGGGAGGTTCCTACAATGAGCAGTTCTTC. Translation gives CASRGTSGGGSYNEQFF.

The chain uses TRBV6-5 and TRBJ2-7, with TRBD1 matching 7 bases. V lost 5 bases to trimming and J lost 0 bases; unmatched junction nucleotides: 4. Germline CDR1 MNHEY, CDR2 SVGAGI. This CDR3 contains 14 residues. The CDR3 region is CASSRQGSSYEQYF. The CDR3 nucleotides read TGTGCCAGCAGTCGACAGGGAAGCTCCTACGAGCAGTACTTC.